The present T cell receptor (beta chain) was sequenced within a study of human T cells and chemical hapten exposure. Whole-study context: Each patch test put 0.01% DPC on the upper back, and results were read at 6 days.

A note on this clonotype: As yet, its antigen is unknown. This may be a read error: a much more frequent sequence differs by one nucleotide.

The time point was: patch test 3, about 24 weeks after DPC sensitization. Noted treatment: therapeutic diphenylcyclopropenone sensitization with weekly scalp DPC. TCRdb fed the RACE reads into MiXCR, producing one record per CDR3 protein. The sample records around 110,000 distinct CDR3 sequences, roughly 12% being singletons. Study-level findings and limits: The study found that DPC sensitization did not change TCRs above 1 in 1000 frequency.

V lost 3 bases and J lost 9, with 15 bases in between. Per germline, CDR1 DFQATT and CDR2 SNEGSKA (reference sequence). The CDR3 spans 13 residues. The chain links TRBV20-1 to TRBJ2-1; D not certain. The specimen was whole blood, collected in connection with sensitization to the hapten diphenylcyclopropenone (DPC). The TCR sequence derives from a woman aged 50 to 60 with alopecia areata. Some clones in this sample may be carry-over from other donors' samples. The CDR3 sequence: CSASLVKGGEQFF. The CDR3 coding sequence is TGCAGTGCTAGCTTGGTCAAAGGTGGTGAGCAGTTCTTC.